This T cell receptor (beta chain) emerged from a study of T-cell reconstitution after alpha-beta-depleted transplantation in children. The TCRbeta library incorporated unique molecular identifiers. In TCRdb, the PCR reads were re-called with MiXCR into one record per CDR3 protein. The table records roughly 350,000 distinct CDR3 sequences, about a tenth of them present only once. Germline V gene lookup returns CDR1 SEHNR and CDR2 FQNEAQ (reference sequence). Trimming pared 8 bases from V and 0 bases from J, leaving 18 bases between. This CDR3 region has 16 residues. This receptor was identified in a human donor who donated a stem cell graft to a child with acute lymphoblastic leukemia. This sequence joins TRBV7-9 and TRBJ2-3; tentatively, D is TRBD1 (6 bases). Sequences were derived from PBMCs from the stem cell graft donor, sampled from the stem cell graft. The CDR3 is CASSAKLQGSTDTQYF. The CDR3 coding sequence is TGTGCCAGCTCAGCAAAACTACAGGGTAGCACAGATACGCAGTATTTT.